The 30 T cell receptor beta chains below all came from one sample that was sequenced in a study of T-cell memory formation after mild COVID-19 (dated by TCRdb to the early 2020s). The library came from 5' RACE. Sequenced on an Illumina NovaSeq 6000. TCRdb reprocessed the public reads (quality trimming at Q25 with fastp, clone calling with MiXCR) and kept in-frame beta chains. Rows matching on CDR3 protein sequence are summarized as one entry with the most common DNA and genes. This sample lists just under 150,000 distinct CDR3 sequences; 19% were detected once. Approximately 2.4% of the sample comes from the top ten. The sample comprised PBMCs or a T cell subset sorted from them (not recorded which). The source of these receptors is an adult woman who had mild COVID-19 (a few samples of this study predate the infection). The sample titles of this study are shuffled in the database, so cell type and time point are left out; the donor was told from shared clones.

Here the CDR3 reads CASSKGPTTGITDTQYF. CDR3 coding DNA: TGTGCCAGCAGCAAAGGACCAACCACAGGGATTACAGATACGCAGTATTTT. V and J are TRBV21-1 and TRBJ2-3; no DNA check was done on the table's D call, TRBD1. TRBV21-1 is termed a pseudogene. This CDR3 comprises 17 residues.

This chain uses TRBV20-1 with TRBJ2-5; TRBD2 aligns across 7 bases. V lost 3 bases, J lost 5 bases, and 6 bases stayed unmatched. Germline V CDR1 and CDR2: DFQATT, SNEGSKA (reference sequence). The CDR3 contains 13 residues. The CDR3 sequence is CSARILASETQYF. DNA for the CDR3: TGCAGTGCTAGGATACTAGCGAGCGAGACCCAGTACTTC.

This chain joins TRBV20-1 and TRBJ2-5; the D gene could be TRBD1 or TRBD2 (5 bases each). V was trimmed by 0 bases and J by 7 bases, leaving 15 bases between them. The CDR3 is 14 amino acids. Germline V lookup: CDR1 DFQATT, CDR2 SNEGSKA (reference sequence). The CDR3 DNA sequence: TGCAGTGCTAGAGATCTAGCAGAGGGGTTGACCCAGTACTTC. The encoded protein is CSARDLAEGLTQYF.

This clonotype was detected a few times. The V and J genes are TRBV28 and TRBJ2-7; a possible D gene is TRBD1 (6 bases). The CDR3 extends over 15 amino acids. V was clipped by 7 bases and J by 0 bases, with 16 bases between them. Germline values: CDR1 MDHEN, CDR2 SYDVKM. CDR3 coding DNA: TGTGCCAGCACTTCAACAGGGTCTGTCTCCTACGAGCAGTACTTC. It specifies CASTSTGSVSYEQYF.

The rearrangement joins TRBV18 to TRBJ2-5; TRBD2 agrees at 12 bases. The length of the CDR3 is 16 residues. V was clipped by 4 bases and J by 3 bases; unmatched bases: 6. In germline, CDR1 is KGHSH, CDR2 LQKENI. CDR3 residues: CASSLLLAGGEETQYF. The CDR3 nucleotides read TGTGCCAGCTCACTCCTCCTAGCGGGAGGGGAAGAGACCCAGTACTTC. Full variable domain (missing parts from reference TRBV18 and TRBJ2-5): NAGVMQNPRHLVRRRGQEARLRCSPMKGHSHVYWYRQLPEEGLKFMVYLQKENIIDESGMPKERFSAEFPKEGPSILRIQQVVRGDSAAYFCASSLLLAGGEETQYFGPGTRLLVL.

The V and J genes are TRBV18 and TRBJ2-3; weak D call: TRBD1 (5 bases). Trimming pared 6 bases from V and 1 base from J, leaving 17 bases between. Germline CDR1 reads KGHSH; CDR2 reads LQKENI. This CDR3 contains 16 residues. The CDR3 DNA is TGTGCCAGCTCCCGACGGGTTGACAGCCGCACAGATACGCAGTATTTT. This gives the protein CASSRRVDSRTDTQYF.

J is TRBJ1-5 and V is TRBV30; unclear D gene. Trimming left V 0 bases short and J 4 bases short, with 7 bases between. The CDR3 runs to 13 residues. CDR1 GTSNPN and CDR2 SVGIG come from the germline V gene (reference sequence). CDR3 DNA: TGTGCCTGGAGTGTGGAGGGTAATCAGCCCCAGCATTTT. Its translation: CAWSVEGNQPQHF.

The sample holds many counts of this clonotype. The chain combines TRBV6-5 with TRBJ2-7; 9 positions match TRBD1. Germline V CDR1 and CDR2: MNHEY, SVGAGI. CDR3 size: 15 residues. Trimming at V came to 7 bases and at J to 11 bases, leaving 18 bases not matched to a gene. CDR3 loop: CASNGQTGTGRGEYF. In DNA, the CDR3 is TGTGCCAGCAACGGGCAAACCGGGACAGGGAGAGGAGAGTACTTC.

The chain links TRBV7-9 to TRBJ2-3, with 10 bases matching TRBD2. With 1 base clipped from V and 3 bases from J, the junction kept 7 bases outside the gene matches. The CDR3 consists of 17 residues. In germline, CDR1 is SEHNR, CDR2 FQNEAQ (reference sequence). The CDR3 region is CASSLVELAGTTDTQYF. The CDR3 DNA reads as TGTGCCAGCAGCTTAGTAGAACTAGCGGGGACTACAGATACGCAGTATTTT.

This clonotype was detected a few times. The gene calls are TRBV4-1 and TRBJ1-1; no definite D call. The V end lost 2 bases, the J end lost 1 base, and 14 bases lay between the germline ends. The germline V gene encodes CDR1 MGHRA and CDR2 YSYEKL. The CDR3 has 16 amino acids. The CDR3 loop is CASSQYKPPRNTEAFF. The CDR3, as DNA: TGCGCCAGCAGCCAATACAAGCCCCCAAGGAACACTGAAGCTTTCTTT.

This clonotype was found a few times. The CDR3 DNA reads TGTGCCAGCAGCTTAAAGCGGAGCTCCTACGAGCAGTACTTC. It yields the protein CASSLKRSSYEQYF. This chain connects TRBV7-2 to TRBJ2-7; a weak D match, TRBD2 (5 bases). The V gene's germline CDR1 is SGHTA and CDR2 FQGNSA. V was pared by 2 bases and J by 0 bases, with 8 bases between. The CDR3 runs 14 residues.

The CDR3 region has the DNA TGTGCCAGCAGCCCCTCCGGAGACACCGGGGAGCTGTTTTTT. Protein: CASSPSGDTGELFF. The rearrangement joins TRBV9 to TRBJ2-2; no definite D call. Germline lookup yields CDR1 SGDLS and CDR2 YYNGEE. CDR3 length equals 14 residues. The ends were cut back, 4 bases at V and 3 bases at J, with 10 bases in the middle. Drawing the rest from reference TRBV9 and TRBJ2-2, the complete variable domain is DSGVTQTPKHLITATGQRVTLRCSPRSGDLSVYWYQQSLDQGLQFLIQYYNGEERAKGNILERFSAQQFPDLHSELNLSSLELGDSALYFCASSPSGDTGELFFGEGSRLTVL.

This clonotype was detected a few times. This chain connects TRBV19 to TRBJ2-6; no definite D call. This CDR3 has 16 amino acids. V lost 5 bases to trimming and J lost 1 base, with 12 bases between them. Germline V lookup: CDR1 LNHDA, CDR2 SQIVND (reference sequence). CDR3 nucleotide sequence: TGTGCCAGTAGTCGACGGGCCCTTTCTGGGGCCAACGTCCTGACTTTC. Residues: CASSRRALSGANVLTF.

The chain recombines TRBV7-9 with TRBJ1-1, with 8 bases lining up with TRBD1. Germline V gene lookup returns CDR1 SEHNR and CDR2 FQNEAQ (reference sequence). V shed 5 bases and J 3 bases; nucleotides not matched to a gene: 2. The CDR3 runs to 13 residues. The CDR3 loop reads CASSDRGYTEAFF. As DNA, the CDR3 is TGTGCCAGCAGCGACAGGGGTTACACTGAAGCTTTCTTT.

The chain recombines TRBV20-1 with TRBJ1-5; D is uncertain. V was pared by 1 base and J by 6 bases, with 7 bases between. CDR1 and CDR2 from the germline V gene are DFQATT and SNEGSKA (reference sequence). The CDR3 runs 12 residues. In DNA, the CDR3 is TGCAGTGCTAGAGGCGGGTCTCAGCCCCAGCATTTT. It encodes CSARGGSQPQHF.

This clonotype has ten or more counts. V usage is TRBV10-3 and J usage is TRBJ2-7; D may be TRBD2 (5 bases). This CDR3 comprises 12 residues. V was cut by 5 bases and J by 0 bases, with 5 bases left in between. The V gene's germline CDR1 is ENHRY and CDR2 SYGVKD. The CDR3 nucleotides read TGTGCCATCAGTCGGGACTCCTACGAGCAGTACTTC. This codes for CAISRDSYEQYF.

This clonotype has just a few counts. The CDR3 nucleotides are TGCAGTGCTACCGCCCTAGCGGGGTTTTACAATGAGCAGTTCTTC. Its translation is CSATALAGFYNEQFF. This chain uses TRBV20-1 with TRBJ2-1, with 9 positions matching TRBD2. Looked up from germline, CDR1 is DFQATT and CDR2 is SNEGSKA (reference sequence). Unmatched junction bases numbered 8, after V lost 4 bases and J lost 4 bases. The CDR3 runs to 15 residues.

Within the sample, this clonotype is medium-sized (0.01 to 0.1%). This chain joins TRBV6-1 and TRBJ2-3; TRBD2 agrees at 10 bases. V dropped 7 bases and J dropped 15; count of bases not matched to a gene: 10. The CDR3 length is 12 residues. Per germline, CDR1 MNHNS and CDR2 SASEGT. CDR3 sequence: CASNTFGTSVYF. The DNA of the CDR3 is TGTGCCAGCAACACCTTCGGGACTAGCGTTTATTTT.

This CDR3 reads CASSSGPRETQYF. DNA of the CDR3: TGTGCCAGCAGCTCCGGGCCAAGGGAGACCCAGTACTTC. The chain employs TRBV7-2 and TRBJ2-5; D is undetermined. There are 13 residues in the CDR3. The germline V gene encodes CDR1 SGHTA and CDR2 FQGNSA. Deletions cut 4 bases from V and 5 bases from J, with 11 bases between.

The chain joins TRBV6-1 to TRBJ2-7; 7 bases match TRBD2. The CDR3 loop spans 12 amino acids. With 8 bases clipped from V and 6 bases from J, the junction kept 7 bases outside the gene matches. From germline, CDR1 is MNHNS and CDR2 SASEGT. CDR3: CASGRDYLEQYF. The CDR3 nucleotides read TGTGCCAGCGGCCGGGACTACCTCGAGCAGTACTTC.

The CDR3 sequence: CASSLTTGTGVNEQFF. CDR3 DNA: TGTGCCAGCAGCTTAACCACCGGGACAGGTGTGAATGAGCAGTTCTTC. J is TRBJ2-1 and V is TRBV5-5; 8 positions agree with TRBD1. The CDR3 runs to 16 residues. The germline V gene has CDR1 SGHKS and CDR2 YYEKEE (reference sequence). V was pared by 2 bases and J by 7 bases, with 11 bases of the junction left unmatched.

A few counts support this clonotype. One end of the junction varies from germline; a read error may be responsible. The CDR3 region is CASSLALVRTVNTEAFF. Here the CDR3 DNA reads TGTGCCAGCAGCTTAGCGTTAGTCAGGACGGTGAATACTGAAGCTTTCTTT. V gene TRBV7-8 combines with J gene TRBJ1-1; the D is unclear. The germline gives CDR1 SGHVS, CDR2 FQNEAQ. CDR3 size: 17 residues. The complete variable domain, with remaining parts taken from reference TRBV7-8 and TRBJ1-1, reads GAGVSQSPRYKVAKRGQDVALRCDPISGHVSLFWYQQALGQGPEFLTYFQNEAQLDKSGLPSDRFFAERPEGSVSTLKIQRTQQEDSAVYLCASSLALVRTVNTEAFFGQGTRLTVV.

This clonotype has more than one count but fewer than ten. The CDR3 loop reads CASSYEASGSGETQYF. For the CDR3, the DNA is TGTGCCAGCAGTTACGAGGCTAGCGGGAGCGGGGAGACCCAGTACTTC. V is TRBV6-5 and J is TRBJ2-5; 10 positions agree with TRBD2. This CDR3 is 16 amino acids long. V lost 2 bases, J lost 5 bases, and 8 bases stayed unmatched. CDR1 and CDR2 from the germline V gene are MNHEY and SVGAGI.

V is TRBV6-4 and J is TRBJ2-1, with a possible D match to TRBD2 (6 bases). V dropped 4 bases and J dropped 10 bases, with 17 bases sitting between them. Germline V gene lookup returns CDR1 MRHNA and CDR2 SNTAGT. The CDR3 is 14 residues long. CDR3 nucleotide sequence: TGTGCCAGCAGTGTAGGGCTAGAGGGAGGCGAGCAGTTCTTC. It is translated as CASSVGLEGGEQFF.

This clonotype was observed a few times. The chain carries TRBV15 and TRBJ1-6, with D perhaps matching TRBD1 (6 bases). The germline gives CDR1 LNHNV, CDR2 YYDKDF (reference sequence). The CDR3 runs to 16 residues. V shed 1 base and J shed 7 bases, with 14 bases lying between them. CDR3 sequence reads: CATSRVTGYMNSPLHF. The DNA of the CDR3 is TGTGCCACCAGCAGAGTCACAGGGTATATGAATTCACCCCTCCACTTT.

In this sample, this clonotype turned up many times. The CDR3 nucleotides are TGCGCCAGCAGCCAAGATCCGGACAGGGGAGTCACAGATACGCAGTATTTT. Residues: CASSQDPDRGVTDTQYF. The chain uses TRBV4-1 and TRBJ2-3; TRBD1 matches at 9 bases. The length of the CDR3 is 17 residues. Germline V gene lookup returns CDR1 MGHRA and CDR2 YSYEKL. J lost 2 bases, V lost 0 bases, and 6 bases had no gene match.

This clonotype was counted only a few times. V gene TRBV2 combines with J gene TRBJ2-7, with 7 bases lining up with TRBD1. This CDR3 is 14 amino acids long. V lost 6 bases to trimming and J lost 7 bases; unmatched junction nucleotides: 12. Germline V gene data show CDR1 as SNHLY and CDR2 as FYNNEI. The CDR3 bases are TGTGCCAGCAGAAGAGACAGGGAGATAGGGGAGCAGTACTTC. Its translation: CASRRDREIGEQYF.

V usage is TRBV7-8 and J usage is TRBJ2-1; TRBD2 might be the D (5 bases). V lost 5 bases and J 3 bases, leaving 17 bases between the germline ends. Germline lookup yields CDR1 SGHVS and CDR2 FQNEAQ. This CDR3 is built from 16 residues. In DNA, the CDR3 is TGTGCCAGCAGCCCGAATCCTTGGGAGATCTACAATGAGCAGTTCTTC. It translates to CASSPNPWEIYNEQFF. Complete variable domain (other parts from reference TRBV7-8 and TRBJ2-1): GAGVSQSPRYKVAKRGQDVALRCDPISGHVSLFWYQQALGQGPEFLTYFQNEAQLDKSGLPSDRFFAERPEGSVSTLKIQRTQQEDSAVYLCASSPNPWEIYNEQFFGPGTRLTVL.

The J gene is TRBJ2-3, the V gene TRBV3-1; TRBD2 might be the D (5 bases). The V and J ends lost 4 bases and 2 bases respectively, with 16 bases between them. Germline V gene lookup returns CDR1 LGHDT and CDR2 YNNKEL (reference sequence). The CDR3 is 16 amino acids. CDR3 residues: CASSPGFSSDTDTQYF. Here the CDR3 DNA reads TGTGCCAGCAGCCCGGGGTTCTCTTCGGACACAGATACGCAGTATTTT.

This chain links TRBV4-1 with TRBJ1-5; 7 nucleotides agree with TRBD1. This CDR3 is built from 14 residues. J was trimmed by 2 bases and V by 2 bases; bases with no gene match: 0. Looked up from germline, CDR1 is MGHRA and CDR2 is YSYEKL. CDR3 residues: CASSQQGGNQPQHF. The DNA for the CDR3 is TGCGCCAGCAGCCAACAGGGGGGCAATCAGCCCCAGCATTTT.